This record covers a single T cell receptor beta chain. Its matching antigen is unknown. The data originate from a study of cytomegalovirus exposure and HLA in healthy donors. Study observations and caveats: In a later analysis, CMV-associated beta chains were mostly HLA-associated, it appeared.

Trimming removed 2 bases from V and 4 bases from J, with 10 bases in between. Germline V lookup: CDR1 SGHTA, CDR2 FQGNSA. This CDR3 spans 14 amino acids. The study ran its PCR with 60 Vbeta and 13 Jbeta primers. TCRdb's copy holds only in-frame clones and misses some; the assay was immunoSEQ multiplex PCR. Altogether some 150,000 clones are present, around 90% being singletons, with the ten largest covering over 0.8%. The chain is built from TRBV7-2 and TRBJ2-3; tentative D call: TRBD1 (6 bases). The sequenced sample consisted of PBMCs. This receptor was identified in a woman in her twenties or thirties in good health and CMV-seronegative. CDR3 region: CASSLTRGPDTQYF. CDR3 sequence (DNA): TGTGCCAGCAGCTTAACCAGGGGCCCAGATACGCAGTATTTT.